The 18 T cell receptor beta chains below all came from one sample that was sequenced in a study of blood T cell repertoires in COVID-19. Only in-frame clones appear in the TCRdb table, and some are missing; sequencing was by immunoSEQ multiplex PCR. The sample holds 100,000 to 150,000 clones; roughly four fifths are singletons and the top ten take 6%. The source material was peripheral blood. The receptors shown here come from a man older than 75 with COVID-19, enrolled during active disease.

In DNA form, the CDR3 reads TGTGCCAGCAGACCCTACGGGACTACCGTTCAAGAGACCCAGTACTTC. It translates to CASRPYGTTVQETQYF. V and J are TRBV7-9 and TRBJ2-5; 7 bases agree with TRBD2. V dropped 6 bases and J dropped 2; count of bases not matched to a gene: 12. Germline V CDR1 and CDR2: SEHNR, FQNEAQ (reference sequence). CDR3 length equals 16 residues.

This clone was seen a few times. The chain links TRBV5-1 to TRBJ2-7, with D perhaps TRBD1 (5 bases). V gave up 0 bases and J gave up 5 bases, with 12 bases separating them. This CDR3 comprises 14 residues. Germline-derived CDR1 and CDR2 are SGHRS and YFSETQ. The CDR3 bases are TGCGCCAGCAGCTTGGATTCAGGGTCCGACGAGCAGTACTTC. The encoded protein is CASSLDSGSDEQYF. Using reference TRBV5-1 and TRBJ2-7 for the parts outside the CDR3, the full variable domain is KAGVTQTPRYLIKTRGQQVTLSCSPISGHRSVSWYQQTPGQGLQFLFEYFSETQRNKGNFPGRFSGRQFSNSRSEMNVSTLELGDSALYLCASSLDSGSDEQYFGPGTRLTVT.

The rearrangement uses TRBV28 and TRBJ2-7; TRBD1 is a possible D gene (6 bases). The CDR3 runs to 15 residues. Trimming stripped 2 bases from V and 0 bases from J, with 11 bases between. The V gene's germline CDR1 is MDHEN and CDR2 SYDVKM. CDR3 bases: TGTGCCAGCAGTTTAACAGGGCTCCCCTCCTACGAGCAGTACTTC. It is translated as CASSLTGLPSYEQYF.

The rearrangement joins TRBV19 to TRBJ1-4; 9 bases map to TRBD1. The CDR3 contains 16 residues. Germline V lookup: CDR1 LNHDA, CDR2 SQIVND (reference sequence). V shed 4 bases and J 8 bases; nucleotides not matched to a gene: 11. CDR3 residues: CASSTRGGQGYEKLFF. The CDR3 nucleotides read TGTGCCAGTAGTACCAGAGGCGGACAGGGGTACGAAAAACTGTTTTTT. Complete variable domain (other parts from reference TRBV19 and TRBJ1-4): DGGITQSPKYLFRKEGQNVTLSCEQNLNHDAMYWYRQDPGQGLRLIYYSQIVNDFQKGDIAEGYSVSREKKESFPLTVTSAQKNPTAFYLCASSTRGGQGYEKLFFGSGTQLSVL.

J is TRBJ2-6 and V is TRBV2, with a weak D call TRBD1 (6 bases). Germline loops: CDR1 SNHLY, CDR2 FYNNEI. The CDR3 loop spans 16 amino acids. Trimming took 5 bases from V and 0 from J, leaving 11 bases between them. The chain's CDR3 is CASSITGISGANVLTF. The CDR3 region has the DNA TGTGCCAGCAGTATCACAGGGATCTCTGGGGCCAACGTCCTGACTTTC.

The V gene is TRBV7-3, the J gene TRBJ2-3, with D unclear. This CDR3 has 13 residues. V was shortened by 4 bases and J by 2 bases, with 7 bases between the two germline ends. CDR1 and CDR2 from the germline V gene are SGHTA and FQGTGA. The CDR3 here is CASSSSVTDTQYF. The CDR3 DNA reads TGTGCCAGCAGCTCCTCTGTCACAGATACGCAGTATTTT.

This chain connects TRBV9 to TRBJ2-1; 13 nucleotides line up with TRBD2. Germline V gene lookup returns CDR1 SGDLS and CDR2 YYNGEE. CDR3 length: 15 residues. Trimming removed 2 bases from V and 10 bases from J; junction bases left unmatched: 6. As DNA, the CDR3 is TGTGCCAGCAGCGTCGGGACTAGCGGGACCCGGGAGCAGTTCTTC. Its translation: CASSVGTSGTREQFF.

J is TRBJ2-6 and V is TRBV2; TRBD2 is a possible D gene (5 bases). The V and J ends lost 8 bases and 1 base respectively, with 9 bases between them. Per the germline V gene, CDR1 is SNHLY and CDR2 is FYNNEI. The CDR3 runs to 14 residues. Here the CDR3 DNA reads TGTGCCAGCCAGGTAGCGTCTGGGGCCAACGTCCTGACTTTC. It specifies CASQVASGANVLTF.

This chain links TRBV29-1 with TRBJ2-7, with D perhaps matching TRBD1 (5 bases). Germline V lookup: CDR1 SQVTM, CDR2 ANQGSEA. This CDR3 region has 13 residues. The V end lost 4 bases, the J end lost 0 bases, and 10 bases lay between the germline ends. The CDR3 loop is CSVARDPSYEQYF. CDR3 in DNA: TGCAGCGTTGCCAGGGATCCCTCCTACGAGCAGTACTTC.

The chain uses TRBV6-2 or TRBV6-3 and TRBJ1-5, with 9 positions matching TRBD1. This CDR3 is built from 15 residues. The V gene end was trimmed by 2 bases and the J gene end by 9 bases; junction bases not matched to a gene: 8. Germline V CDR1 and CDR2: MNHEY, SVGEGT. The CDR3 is CASSYGQGPSGPQHF. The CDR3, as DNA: TGTGCCAGCAGTTACGGACAGGGGCCTTCGGGGCCCCAGCATTTT.

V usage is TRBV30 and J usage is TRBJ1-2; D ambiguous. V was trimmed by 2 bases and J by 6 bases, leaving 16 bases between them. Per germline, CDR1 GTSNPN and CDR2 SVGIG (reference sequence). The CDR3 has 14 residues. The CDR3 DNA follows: TGTGCCTGGAGTTTTAGCGAGGCGTCCGATGGCTACACCTTC. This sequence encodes CAWSFSEASDGYTF.

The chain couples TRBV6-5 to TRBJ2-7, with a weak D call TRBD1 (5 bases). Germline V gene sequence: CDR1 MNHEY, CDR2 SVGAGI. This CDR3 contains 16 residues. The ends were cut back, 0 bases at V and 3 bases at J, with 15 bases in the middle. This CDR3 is CASSYSLRQLVYEQYF. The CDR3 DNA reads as TGTGCCAGCAGTTACTCACTCCGACAGTTAGTCTACGAGCAGTACTTC.

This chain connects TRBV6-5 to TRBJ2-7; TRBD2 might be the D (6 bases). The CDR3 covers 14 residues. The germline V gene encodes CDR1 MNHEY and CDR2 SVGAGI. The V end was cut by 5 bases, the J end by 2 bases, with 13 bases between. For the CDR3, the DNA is TGTGCCAGCAGTCCGGCGCGGGGTGCCTACGAGCAGTACTTC. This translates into CASSPARGAYEQYF.

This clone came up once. The CDR3 sequence is CASSSGLSNEQFF. In nucleotides, the CDR3 is TGTGCCAGCAGCTCGGGACTAAGCAATGAGCAGTTCTTC. The chain combines TRBV7-3 with TRBJ2-1; 7 bases match TRBD2. This CDR3 is 13 amino acids long. The germline V gene encodes CDR1 SGHTA and CDR2 FQGTGA. J was trimmed by 6 bases and V by 4 bases; bases with no gene match: 3.

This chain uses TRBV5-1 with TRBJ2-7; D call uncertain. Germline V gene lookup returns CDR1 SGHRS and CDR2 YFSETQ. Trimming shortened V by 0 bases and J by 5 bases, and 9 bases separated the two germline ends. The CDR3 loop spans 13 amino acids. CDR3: CASSLDVRDEQYF. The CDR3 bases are TGCGCCAGCAGCTTGGATGTTCGGGACGAGCAGTACTTC.

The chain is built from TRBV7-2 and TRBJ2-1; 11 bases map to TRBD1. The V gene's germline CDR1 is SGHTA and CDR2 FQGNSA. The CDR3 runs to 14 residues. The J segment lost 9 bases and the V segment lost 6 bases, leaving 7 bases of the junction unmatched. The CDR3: CASSSWTGGVEQFF. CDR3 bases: TGTGCCAGCAGTTCTTGGACAGGGGGCGTTGAGCAGTTCTTC.

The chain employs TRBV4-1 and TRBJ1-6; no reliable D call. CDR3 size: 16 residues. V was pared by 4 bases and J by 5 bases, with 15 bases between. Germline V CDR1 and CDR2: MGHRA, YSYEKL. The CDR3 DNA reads TGCGCCAGCAGCCGGGAGCTTGCCTTAAATAATTCACCCCTCCACTTT. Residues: CASSRELALNNSPLHF.

The CDR3 DNA reads as TGTGCCAGCAGTTGGACAGGCCAAGAGACCCAGTACTTC. Protein sequence: CASSWTGQETQYF. The chain has TRBV6-5 and TRBJ2-5; TRBD1 agrees at 7 bases. Germline values: CDR1 MNHEY, CDR2 SVGAGI. The CDR3 is made up of 13 amino acids. Germline trimming cut 4 bases from V and 1 base from J; bases unmatched to any gene: 0.